Each of the 15 T cell receptor beta chains below was sequenced from the same sample in a study of T cell responses to AZD1222 COVID-19 vaccine. Profiled with immunoSEQ multiplex PCR; TCRdb holds only in-frame clones, not every one. This sample has 100,000 or so clones, with 85% to 90% found just once. The sequences come from peripheral blood, collected on day 0 of AZD1222 vaccination. The receptor source for this set is an adult in good health.

The chain carries TRBV6-5 and TRBJ1-5; 9 bases align to TRBD1. CDR1 is MNHEY and CDR2 is SVGAGI in the germline V gene. J gave up 1 base and V 7 bases, and 2 bases lay outside the gene matches. The CDR3 spans 14 residues. The CDR3 DNA is TGTGCCAGCACCGGACAGGGGAGCAATCAGCCCCAGCATTTT. It codes for CASTGQGSNQPQHF.

This clone occurred once. V gene TRBV6-5 combines with J gene TRBJ1-2; D unresolved. Trimming cost V 8 bases and J 1 base, with 14 bases left between them. The CDR3 is 14 residues long. Germline assignment: CDR1 MNHEY and CDR2 SVGAGI. The CDR3 loop is CASRVAGLNYGYTF. CDR3 in DNA: TGTGCCAGCCGCGTTGCGGGCCTTAACTATGGCTACACCTTC.

The chain employs TRBV5-1 and TRBJ2-4, with a weak D call TRBD2 (6 bases). Germline loops: CDR1 SGHRS, CDR2 YFSETQ. CDR3 size: 18 residues. The ends were cut back, 0 bases at V and 0 bases at J, with 16 bases in the middle. The CDR3 spells CASSLGGTRGLAKNIQYF. As DNA, the CDR3 is TGCGCCAGCAGCTTGGGCGGGACCCGGGGACTAGCCAAAAACATTCAGTACTTC.

This rearrangement joins TRBV15 to TRBJ1-2; D not resolved. Germline V CDR1 and CDR2: LNHNV, YYDKDF (reference sequence). This CDR3 contains 16 residues. V lost 0 bases to trimming and J lost 4 bases, with 15 bases between them. The CDR3: CATSREEAEPAYGYTF. Written as DNA, the CDR3 is TGTGCCACCAGCAGAGAGGAAGCCGAACCCGCCTATGGCTACACCTTC.

This clone was seen more than once but under ten times. J is TRBJ2-7 and V is TRBV20-1, with 10 bases aligning to TRBD2. Germline V gives CDR1 DFQATT, CDR2 SNEGSKA (reference sequence). This CDR3 is built from 15 residues. With V trimmed by 3 bases and J by 6 bases, 11 bases remained unmatched. The CDR3 nucleotides are TGCAGTGCTAGTCCGCGTGCTAGCGGGAGATTCGAGCAGTACTTC. It encodes CSASPRASGRFEQYF.

This clone has a single count. This rearrangement joins TRBV29-1 to TRBJ2-7, with 7 bases lining up with TRBD2. V lost 5 bases, J lost 4 bases, and 8 bases stayed unmatched. Germline CDR1 and CDR2: SQVTM and ANQGSEA. The CDR3 runs to 13 residues. DNA for the CDR3: TGCAGCGTTAGCGCGGGACTACATTACGAGCAGTACTTC. This sequence encodes CSVSAGLHYEQYF.

The rearrangement joins TRBV29-1 to TRBJ1-1; TRBD1 might be the D (5 bases). Deletions cut 7 bases from V and 1 base from J, with 16 bases between. Germline V gene sequence: CDR1 SQVTM, CDR2 ANQGSEA. The CDR3 extends over 14 amino acids. CDR3 in amino acids: CSGGPGTPNTEAFF. CDR3 nucleotide sequence: TGCAGCGGGGGCCCCGGGACCCCGAACACTGAAGCTTTCTTT.

V is TRBV19 and J is TRBJ2-1; D ambiguous. From germline, CDR1 is LNHDA and CDR2 SQIVND (reference sequence). This CDR3 contains 15 residues. The V and J ends lost 5 bases and 0 bases respectively, with 11 bases between them. CDR3 residues: CASSGSYSSYNEQFF. In DNA form, the CDR3 reads TGTGCCAGTAGTGGTTCTTACAGCTCCTACAATGAGCAGTTCTTC. The entire variable domain, with the rest obtained from reference TRBV19 and TRBJ2-1, is as follows: DGGITQSPKYLFRKEGQNVTLSCEQNLNHDAMYWYRQDPGQGLRLIYYSQIVNDFQKGDIAEGYSVSREKKESFPLTVTSAQKNPTAFYLCASSGSYSSYNEQFFGPGTRLTVL.

This clone has just a few counts. The V call is TRBV9, the J call TRBJ1-1, with D possibly being TRBD1 (5 bases). The CDR3 totals 17 residues. CDR1 and CDR2 (germline): SGDLS, YYNGEE. V lost 2 bases and J lost 1, with 18 bases in between. CDR3 DNA sequence: TGTGCCAGCAGCGTGACCCCGGTTCTAGGGGAGAACACTGAAGCTTTCTTT. Protein sequence: CASSVTPVLGENTEAFF. The complete variable domain, with remaining parts taken from reference TRBV9 and TRBJ1-1, reads DSGVTQTPKHLITATGQRVTLRCSPRSGDLSVYWYQQSLDQGLQFLIQYYNGEERAKGNILERFSAQQFPDLHSELNLSSLELGDSALYFCASSVTPVLGENTEAFFGQGTRLTVV.

This chain joins TRBV5-1 and TRBJ1-2, with no clear D. CDR3 length: 15 residues. Trimming removed 1 base from V and 3 bases from J, with 13 bases in between. Germline CDR1 SGHRS, CDR2 YFSETQ. Written as DNA, the CDR3 is TGCGCCAGCAGCTTGAACGTAGGGCCGTACTATGGCTACACCTTC. As protein: CASSLNVGPYYGYTF.

The chain employs TRBV12-5 and TRBJ2-7; D is undetermined. Trimming stripped 1 base from V and 4 bases from J, with 5 bases between. Germline lookup yields CDR1 LGHNT and CDR2 FRNRAP. CDR3 length equals 12 residues. CDR3 protein: CASGLEWYEQYF. The CDR3, as DNA: TGTGCTAGTGGTTTGGAGTGGTACGAGCAGTACTTC.

The rearrangement links TRBV6-5 to TRBJ2-3; TRBD2 agrees at 9 bases. In germline, CDR1 is MNHEY, CDR2 SVGAGI. Trimming at V came to 6 bases and at J to 1 base, leaving 5 bases not matched to a gene. The CDR3 spans 15 residues. The CDR3 is CASSRASGGTDTQYF. CDR3 DNA: TGTGCCAGCAGCCGGGCTAGCGGGGGCACAGATACGCAGTATTTT.

V usage is TRBV5-1 and J usage is TRBJ1-4, with D maybe TRBD1 (6 bases). The CDR3 spans 14 residues. Germline V gives CDR1 SGHRS, CDR2 YFSETQ. Trimming took off 5 bases at V and 7 bases at J, with 15 bases between the two ends. The CDR3, as DNA: TGCGCCAGCAGTTTAGGGGGGACGGGTGAAAAACTGTTTTTT. Translation: CASSLGGTGEKLFF.

The V call is TRBV11-2, the J call TRBJ2-7; 9 bases line up with TRBD1. The germline V gene has CDR1 SGHAT and CDR2 FQNNGV. The ends lost 3 bases at V and 7 bases at J; junction bases unmatched: 7. The CDR3 is 14 residues long. CDR3 DNA sequence: TGTGCCAGCAGCTTGGGACAGGGCCGAGGGGAGCAGTACTTC. As protein: CASSLGQGRGEQYF.

The J gene is TRBJ1-5, the V gene TRBV24-1; no reliable D call. The CDR3 runs 14 residues. V lost 2 bases, J lost 4 bases, and 8 bases lay in between. CDR1 is KGHDR and CDR2 is SFDVKD in the germline V gene. The CDR3 reads CATSDWAANQPQHF. The CDR3 nucleotides read TGTGCCACCAGTGATTGGGCAGCTAATCAGCCCCAGCATTTT.